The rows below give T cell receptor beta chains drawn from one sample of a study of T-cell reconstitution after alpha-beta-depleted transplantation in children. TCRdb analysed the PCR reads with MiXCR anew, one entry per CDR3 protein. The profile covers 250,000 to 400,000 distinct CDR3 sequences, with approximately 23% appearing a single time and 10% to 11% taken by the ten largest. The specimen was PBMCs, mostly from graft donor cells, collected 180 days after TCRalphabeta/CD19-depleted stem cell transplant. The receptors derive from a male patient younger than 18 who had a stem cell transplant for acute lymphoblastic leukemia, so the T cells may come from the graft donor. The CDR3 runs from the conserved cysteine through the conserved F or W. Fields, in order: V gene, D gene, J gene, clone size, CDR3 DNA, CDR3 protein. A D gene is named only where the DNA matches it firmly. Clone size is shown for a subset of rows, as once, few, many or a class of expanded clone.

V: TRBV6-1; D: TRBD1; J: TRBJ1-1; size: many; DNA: TGTGCCAGCAGTCAGGGACAGGGGAGCACTGAAGCTTTCTTT; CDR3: CASSQGQGSTEAFF
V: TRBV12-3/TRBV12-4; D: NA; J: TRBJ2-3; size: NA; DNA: TGTGCCAGCAGTCGACAGCCCAGAGGTACGCAGTATTTT; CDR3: CASSRQPRGTQYF
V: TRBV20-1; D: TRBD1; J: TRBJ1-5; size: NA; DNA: TGCAGTGCTAGAGATCTTTACGGGACAGGGTCGCATAGCAATCAGCCCCAGCATTTT; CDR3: CSARDLYGTGSHSNQPQHF
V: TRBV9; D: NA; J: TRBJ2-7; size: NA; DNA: TGTGCCAGCAGCCCTCGACCGGGACTCGACCACGAGCAGTACTTC; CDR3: CASSPRPGLDHEQYF
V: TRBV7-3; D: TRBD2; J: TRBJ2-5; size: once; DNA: TGTGCCAGCAGCCCCCTCGCTACTAGCGGATCTGGGGAGACCCAGTACTTC; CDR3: CASSPLATSGSGETQYF
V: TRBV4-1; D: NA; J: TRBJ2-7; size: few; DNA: TGCGCCAGCAGCCAAGCAATAGGACCCTTCTACGAGCAGTACTTC; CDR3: CASSQAIGPFYEQYF
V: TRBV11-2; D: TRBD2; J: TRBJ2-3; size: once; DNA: TGTGCCAGCAGCCTTGTAGCGGGAGGGAGCACAGATACGCAGTATTTT; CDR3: CASSLVAGGSTDTQYF
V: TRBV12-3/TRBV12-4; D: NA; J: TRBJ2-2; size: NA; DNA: TGTGCCAGCAGTTTTCAAGCTAGCACCGGGGAGCTGTTTTTT; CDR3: CASSFQASTGELFF
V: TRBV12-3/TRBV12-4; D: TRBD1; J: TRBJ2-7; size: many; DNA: TGTGCCAGCAGGGCGGGACAGGGCTCATACGAGCAGTACTTC; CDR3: CASRAGQGSYEQYF
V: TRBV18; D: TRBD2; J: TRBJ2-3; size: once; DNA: TGTGCCAGCTCACCACTAGGACTAGCGCAACGCACAGATACGCAGTATTTT; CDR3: CASSPLGLAQRTDTQYF
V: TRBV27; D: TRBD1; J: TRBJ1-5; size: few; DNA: TGTGCCAGCACCAAACAAGGGGGCCCCCAGCATTTT; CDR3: CASTKQGGPQHF
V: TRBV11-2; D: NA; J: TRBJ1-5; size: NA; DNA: TGTGCCAGCAGCTTAGGACTGTATAGCAATCAGCCCCAGCATTTT; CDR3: CASSLGLYSNQPQHF
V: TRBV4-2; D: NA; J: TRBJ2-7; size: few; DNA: TGTGCCAGCAGCCAAGGGGGCTTTGGCGACGAGCAGTACTTC; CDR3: CASSQGGFGDEQYF
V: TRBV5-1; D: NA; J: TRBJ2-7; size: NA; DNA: TGCGCCAGCAGCTTCGCGTATACCTACGAGCAGTACTTC; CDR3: CASSFAYTYEQYF
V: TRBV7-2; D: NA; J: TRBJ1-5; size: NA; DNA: TGTGCCAGCAGCTCGGGACCAAATCAGCCCCAGCATTTT; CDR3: CASSSGPNQPQHF
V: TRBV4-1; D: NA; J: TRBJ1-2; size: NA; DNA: TGCGCCAGCAGCCATCCGGGGCAAGTGGAGTATGGCTACACCTTC; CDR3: CASSHPGQVEYGYTF
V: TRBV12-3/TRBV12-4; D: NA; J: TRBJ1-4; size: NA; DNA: TGTGCCAGCAGACCGGCAGCAACTAATGAAAAACTGTTTTTT; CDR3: CASRPAATNEKLFF
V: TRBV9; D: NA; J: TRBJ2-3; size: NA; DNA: TGTGCCAGCACCTCAGGGGGGGGCACAGATACGCAGTATTTT; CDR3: CASTSGGGTDTQYF
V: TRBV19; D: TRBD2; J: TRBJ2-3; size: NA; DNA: TGTGCCAGTAGTCCTCTTCTAGCGGGGACTTGGGATACGCAGTATTTT; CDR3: CASSPLLAGTWDTQYF
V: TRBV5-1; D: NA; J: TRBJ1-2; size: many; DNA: TGCGCCAGCAGCTCTGGTGATGGCTACACCTTC; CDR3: CASSSGDGYTF